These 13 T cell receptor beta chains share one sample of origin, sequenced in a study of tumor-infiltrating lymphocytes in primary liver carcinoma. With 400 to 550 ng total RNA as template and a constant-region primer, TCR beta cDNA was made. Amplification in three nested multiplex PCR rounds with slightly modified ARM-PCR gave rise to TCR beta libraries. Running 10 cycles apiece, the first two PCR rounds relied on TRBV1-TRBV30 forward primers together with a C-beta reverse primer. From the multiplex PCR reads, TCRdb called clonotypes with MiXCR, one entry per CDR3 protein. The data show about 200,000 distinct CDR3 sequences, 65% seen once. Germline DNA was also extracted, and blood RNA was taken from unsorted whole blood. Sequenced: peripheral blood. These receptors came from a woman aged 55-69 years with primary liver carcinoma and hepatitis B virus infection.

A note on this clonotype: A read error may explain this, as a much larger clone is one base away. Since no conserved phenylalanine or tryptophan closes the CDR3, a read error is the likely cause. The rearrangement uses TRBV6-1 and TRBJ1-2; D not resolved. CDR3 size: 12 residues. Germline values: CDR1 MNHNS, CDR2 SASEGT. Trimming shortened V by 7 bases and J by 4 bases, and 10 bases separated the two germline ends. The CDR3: CASILRGYGYTL. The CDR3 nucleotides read TGTGCCAGCATCCTCCGGGGCTATGGCTACACCCTC.

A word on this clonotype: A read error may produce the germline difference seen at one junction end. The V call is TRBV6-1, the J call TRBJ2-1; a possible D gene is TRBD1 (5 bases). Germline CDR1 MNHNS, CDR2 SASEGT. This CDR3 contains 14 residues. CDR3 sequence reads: CASSETVSDNVQFF. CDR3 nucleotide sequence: TGTGCCAGCAGTGAAACTGTATCGGACAATGTGCAGTTCTTT.

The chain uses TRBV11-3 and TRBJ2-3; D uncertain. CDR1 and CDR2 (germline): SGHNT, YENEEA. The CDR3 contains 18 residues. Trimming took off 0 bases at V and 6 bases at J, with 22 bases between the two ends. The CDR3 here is CASSLDPVPPARRDTQYF. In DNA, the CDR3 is TGTGCCAGCAGCTTAGACCCGGTGCCACCAGCGCGTAGGGATACGCAGTATTTT. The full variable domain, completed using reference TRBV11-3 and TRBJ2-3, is EAGVVQSPRYKIIEKKQPVAFWCNPISGHNTLYWYLQNLGQGPELLIRYENEEAVDDSQLPKDRFSAERLKGVDSTLKIQPAELGDSAVYLCASSLDPVPPARRDTQYFGPGTRLTVL.

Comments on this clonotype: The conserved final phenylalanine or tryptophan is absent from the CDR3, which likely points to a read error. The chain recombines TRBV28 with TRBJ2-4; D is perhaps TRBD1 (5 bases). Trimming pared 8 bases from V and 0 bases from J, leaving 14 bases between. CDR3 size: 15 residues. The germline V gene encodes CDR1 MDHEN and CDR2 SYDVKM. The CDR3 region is CASVGAEQAKNIQYI. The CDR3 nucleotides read TGTGCCAGCGTTGGGGCAGAACAAGCCAAAAACATTCAGTACATC.

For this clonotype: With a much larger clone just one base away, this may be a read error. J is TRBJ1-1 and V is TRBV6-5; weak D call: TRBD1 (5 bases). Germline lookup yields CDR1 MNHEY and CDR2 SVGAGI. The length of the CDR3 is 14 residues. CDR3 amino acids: CTSIMTALGTEAFF. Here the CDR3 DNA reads TGTACCAGCATCATGACAGCTTTGGGCACTGAAGCTTTCTTT.

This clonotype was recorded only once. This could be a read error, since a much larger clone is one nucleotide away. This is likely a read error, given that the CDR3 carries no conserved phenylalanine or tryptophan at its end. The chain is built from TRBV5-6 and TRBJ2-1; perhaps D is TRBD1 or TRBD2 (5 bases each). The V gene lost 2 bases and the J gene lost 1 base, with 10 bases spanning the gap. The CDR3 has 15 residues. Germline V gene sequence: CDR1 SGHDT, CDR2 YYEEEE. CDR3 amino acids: CASSLLGESYNEQFS. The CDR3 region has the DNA TGTGCCAGCAGCTTATTGGGGGAATCCTACAATGAGCAGTTCTCC.

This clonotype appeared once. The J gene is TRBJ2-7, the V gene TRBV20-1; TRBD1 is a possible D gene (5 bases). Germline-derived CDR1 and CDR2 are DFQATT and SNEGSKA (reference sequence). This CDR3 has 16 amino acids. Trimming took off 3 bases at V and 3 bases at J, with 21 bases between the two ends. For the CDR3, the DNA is TGCAGTGCTAGCCCGTATGGGGCGGCCTCCCACTACGAGCAGTACTTC. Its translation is CSASPYGAASHYEQYF.

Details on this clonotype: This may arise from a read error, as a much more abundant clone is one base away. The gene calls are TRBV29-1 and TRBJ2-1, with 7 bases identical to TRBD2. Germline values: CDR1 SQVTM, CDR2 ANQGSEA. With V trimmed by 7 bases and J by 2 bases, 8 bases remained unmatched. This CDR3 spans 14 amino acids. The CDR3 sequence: CSAVAGETYNEQFF. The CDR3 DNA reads TGCAGCGCTGTGGCGGGAGAGACCTACAATGAGCAGTTCTTC.

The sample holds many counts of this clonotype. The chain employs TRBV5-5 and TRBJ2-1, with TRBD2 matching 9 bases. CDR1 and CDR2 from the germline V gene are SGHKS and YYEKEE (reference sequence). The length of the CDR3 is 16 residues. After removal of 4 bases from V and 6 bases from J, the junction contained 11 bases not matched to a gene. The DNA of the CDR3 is TGTGCCAGCAGCCCAGGGGGTAGCGGGAGAGTCAATGAGCAGTTCTTC. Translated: CASSPGGSGRVNEQFF. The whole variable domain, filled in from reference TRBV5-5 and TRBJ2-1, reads DAGVTQSPTHLIKTRGQQVTLRCSPISGHKSVSWYQQVLGQGPQFIFQYYEKEERGRGNFPDRFSARQFPNYSSELNVNALLLGDSALYLCASSPGGSGRVNEQFFGPGTRLTVL.

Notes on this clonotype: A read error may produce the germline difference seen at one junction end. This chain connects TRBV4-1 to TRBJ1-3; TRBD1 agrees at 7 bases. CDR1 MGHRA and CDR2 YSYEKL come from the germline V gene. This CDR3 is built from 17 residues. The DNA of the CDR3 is TGTGCCAGCAGCCAGACTCTTCTCAGGGGGACTGGAACCACCATATATTTT. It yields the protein CASSQTLLRGTGTTIYF.

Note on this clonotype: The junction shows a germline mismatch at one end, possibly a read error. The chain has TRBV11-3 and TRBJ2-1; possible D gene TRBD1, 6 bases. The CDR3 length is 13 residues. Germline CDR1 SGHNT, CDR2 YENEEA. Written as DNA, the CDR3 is TGTGCCAGCAGCATAGGGGGATACAATGAGCAGATCTTC. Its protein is CASSIGGYNEQIF.

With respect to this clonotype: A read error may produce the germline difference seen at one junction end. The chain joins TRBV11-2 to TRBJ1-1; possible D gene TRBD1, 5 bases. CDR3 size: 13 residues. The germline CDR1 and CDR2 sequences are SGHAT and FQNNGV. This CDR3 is CASSTKGNTEAVF. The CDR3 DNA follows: TGTGCCAGCAGCACCAAGGGGAACACTGAAGCTGTCTTT.

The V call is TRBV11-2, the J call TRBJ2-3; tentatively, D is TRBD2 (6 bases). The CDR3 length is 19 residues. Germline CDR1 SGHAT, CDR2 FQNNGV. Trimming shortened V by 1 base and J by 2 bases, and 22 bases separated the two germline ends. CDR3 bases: TGTGCCAGCAGCTTAGGGGTGGCCCTAGCGTGCAAGGACACAGATACGCAGTATTTT. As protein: CASSLGVALACKDTDTQYF.